The subject of this entry is one TCR beta chain. Trimming at V came to 6 bases and at J to 9 bases, leaving 13 bases not matched to a gene. This CDR3 is built from 13 residues. The germline V gene has CDR1 SQVTM and CDR2 ANQGSEA. The data derive from a study of blood T cell repertoires in COVID-19. TCRdb's table, derived via immunoSEQ multiplex PCR, lists solely in-frame clones and lacks some. The sample has around 110,000 clones, 70% to 85% seen once. The V gene is TRBV29-1, the J gene TRBJ2-7; 8 bases align to TRBD1. The specimen sequenced was peripheral blood. The source of this sequence is a man in his 70s with active or convalescent COVID-19. The CDR3 here is CSVSKDRASGQYF. The CDR3 nucleotides read TGCAGCGTGTCCAAGGACAGGGCATCAGGGCAGTACTTC.